The clone carrying this TCR beta chain was counted many times. Its matching antigen is unknown. After constant-region reverse-primer amplification, full-length variable regions underwent semi-nested PCR with Nested Universal Primer A. TCRdb passed the 5' RACE reads through MiXCR, listing each CDR3 protein once. Of about 32,000 distinct CDR3 sequences in the sample, 20% to 30% were seen once. Tregs were sorted as CD4+CD25+CD127-/low cells. CDR3 length: 13 residues. Trimming removed 1 base from V and 7 bases from J, with 5 bases in between. Germline CDR1 is LGHDT and CDR2 is YNNKEL (reference sequence). Study observations and caveats: Tumor Tregs overlapped most with tumor, then blood, naive CD4+ cells. The larger cohort examined one V-J beta rearrangement, not whole repertoires.

V and J are TRBV3-1 and TRBJ1-6; D is undetermined. The receptor comes from a female donor with breast cancer. What was sequenced was tumor-infiltrating Tregs sorted from the breast tumor. CDR3 DNA: TGTGCCAGCAGCCAAGGTCTCAATTCACCCCTCCACTTT. Its protein is CASSQGLNSPLHF.